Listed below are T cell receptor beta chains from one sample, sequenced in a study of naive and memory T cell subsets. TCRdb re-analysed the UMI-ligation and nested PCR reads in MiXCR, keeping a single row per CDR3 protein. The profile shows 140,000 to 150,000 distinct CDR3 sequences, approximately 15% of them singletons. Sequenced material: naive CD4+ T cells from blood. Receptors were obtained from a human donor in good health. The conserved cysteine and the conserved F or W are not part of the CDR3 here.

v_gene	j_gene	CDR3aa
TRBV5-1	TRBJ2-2	ASSSEAPGLATGELF
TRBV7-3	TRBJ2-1	ASSLNGAGRTSGRVYNEQF
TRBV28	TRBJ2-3	ASTTGLPDTQY
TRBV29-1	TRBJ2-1	SADRGNNEQF
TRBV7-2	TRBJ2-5	ASSYLTGGETQY
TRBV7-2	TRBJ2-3	ASSLRSSTDTQY
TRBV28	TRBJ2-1	ASSAGDGSRQF
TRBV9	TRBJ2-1	ASSVVSSMYNEQF
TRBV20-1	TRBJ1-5	SARDRQVWLEPQH
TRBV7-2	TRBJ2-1	ASSLGELGSYNEQF
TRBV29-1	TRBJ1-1	SGRSGRYTEAF
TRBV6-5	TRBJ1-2	ASSWTGYGYT
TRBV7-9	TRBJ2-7	ASSLPGDYEQY
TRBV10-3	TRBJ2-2	AIRSSGRAGYTGELF
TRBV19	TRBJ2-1	ASSGHGSRNEQF
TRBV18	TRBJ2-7	ASSPRQGTYEQY
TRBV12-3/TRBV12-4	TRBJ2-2	ASSEGTTGELF
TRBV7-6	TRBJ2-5	ASSPKQIAFQETQY